The 14 T cell receptor beta chains given below trace back to one sample, sequenced in a study of cytotoxic CD8 clonotypes in ibrutinib-treated CLL. This table comes from immunoSEQ multiplex PCR, and its TCRdb copy is limited to in-frame clones, with some not included. The table includes fewer than 12,000 clones, 79% detected once. The sequenced sample was PBMCs, obtained at disease progression, from a patient treated with ibrutinib. All receptors come from a human donor with chronic lymphocytic leukemia.

V is TRBV6-5 and J is TRBJ2-7; D is unresolved. CDR3 size: 11 residues. V lost 4 bases and J 4 bases, leaving 5 bases between the germline ends. The V gene's germline CDR1 is MNHEY and CDR2 SVGAGI. The CDR3 sequence is CASSWKYEQYF. In DNA, the CDR3 is TGTGCCAGCAGTTGGAAGTACGAGCAGTACTTC.

The J gene is TRBJ1-3, the V gene TRBV10-2; D not certain. Per the germline V gene, CDR1 is WSHSY and CDR2 is SAAADI. Trimming took 7 bases from V and 0 from J, leaving 7 bases between them. The CDR3 runs 13 residues. The CDR3 DNA is TGCGCCAGCACAGGAGACTCTGGAAACACCATATATTTT. It codes for CASTGDSGNTIYF.

The chain links TRBV5-3 to TRBJ2-1, with 9 bases identical to TRBD2. TRBV5-3 is given ORF status, its function remaining uncertain. This CDR3 is built from 15 residues. J gave up 4 bases and V 2 bases, and 4 bases lay outside the gene matches. CDR3 sequence reads: CARSLSGGTYNEQFF. The CDR3 DNA follows: TGTGCCAGAAGCTTAAGCGGGGGGACATACAATGAGCAGTTCTTC.

The V and J genes are TRBV5-1 and TRBJ2-7; 14 bases match TRBD2. J lost 2 bases, V lost 4 bases, and 5 bases had no gene match. CDR1 is SGHRS, CDR2 YFSETQ, per germline. The CDR3 sequence is 16 residues long. The CDR3 reads CASSPGTSGRTYEQYF. DNA for the CDR3: TGCGCCAGCAGCCCGGGGACTAGCGGGAGAACCTACGAGCAGTACTTC.

The rearrangement joins TRBV2 to TRBJ2-7; D is unresolved. This CDR3 comprises 11 residues. With 7 bases removed from V and 3 bases from J, the gap between germline ends came to 7 bases. Germline loops: CDR1 SNHLY, CDR2 FYNNEI. CDR3 coding DNA: TGTGCCAGCACACTGGGCTACGAGCAGTACTTC. The encoded protein is CASTLGYEQYF.

The chain uses TRBV10-3 and TRBJ2-2; TRBD2 agrees at 14 bases. The germline V gene encodes CDR1 ENHRY and CDR2 SYGVKD. J was trimmed by 6 bases and V by 10 bases; bases with no gene match: 10. The CDR3 length is 16 residues. DNA of the CDR3: TGTGCCAGCGCCGGGACTAGCGGGGGACCGGCCGGGGAGCTGTTTTTT. Translated: CASAGTSGGPAGELFF.

The chain recombines TRBV10-3 with TRBJ2-6; no firm D call. Between the trimmed V and J ends, which lost 9 bases and 0 bases, there was a span of 6 bases. The CDR3 contains 13 residues. Germline values: CDR1 ENHRY, CDR2 SYGVKD. DNA for the CDR3: TGTGCCATTCCTAACTCTGGGGCCAACGTCCTGACTTTC. It encodes CAIPNSGANVLTF.

The rearrangement uses TRBV2 and TRBJ1-5; D may be TRBD1 (6 bases). V shed 6 bases and J shed 2 bases, with 14 bases lying between them. CDR1 SNHLY and CDR2 FYNNEI come from the germline V gene. CDR3 size: 15 residues. CDR3 bases: TGTGCCAGCAGGGGGGCGGGCCGCGGCAATCAGCCCCAGCATTTT. Protein product: CASRGAGRGNQPQHF.

The chain employs TRBV7-4 and TRBJ2-7; 8 nucleotides agree with TRBD1. The CDR3 is 14 residues long. Germline lookup yields CDR1 SGHVT and CDR2 SQSDAQ. Trimming at V came to 3 bases and at J to 0 bases, leaving 1 base not matched to a gene. CDR3 protein: CASSFTGGSYEQYF. The CDR3 coding sequence is TGTGCCAGCAGCTTTACAGGGGGCTCCTACGAGCAGTACTTC.

This clone was seen a handful of times. The genes are TRBV18 and TRBJ2-4; the D is unclear. This CDR3 is built from 17 residues. V lost 3 bases and J 0 bases, leaving 15 bases between the germline ends. Per germline, CDR1 KGHSH and CDR2 LQKENI. DNA of the CDR3: TGTGCCAGCTCACCTGAAGTGATCCCCCTAGCCAAAAACATTCAGTACTTC. It specifies CASSPEVIPLAKNIQYF.

This chain joins TRBV5-1 and TRBJ2-6, with a weak D call TRBD2 (5 bases). With 1 base removed from V and 2 bases from J, the gap between germline ends came to 19 bases. Germline V gives CDR1 SGHRS, CDR2 YFSETQ. CDR3 length: 19 residues. The CDR3 loop is CASSLFLGSLGAGANVLTF. The CDR3 region has the DNA TGCGCCAGCAGCTTGTTTCTAGGGAGCCTGGGCGCTGGGGCCAACGTCCTGACTTTC.

This CDR3 reads CASRTTNLPDTQYF. The CDR3 coding sequence is TGCGCCAGCCGAACAACTAATTTGCCAGATACGCAGTATTTT. The rearrangement links TRBV5-1 to TRBJ2-3; D call uncertain. CDR3 length: 14 amino acids. Trimming stripped 7 bases from V and 4 bases from J, with 16 bases between. The germline gives CDR1 SGHRS, CDR2 YFSETQ.

The rearrangement joins TRBV27 to TRBJ1-6; no clear D. The CDR3 contains 14 residues. The V and J ends lost 3 bases and 7 bases respectively, with 10 bases between them. Germline V lookup: CDR1 MNHEY, CDR2 SMNVEV (reference sequence). As DNA, the CDR3 is TGTGCCAGCAGTTTGGCGGCGGGGAATTCACCCCTCCACTTT. It encodes CASSLAAGNSPLHF.

This chain links TRBV2 with TRBJ1-3; TRBD1 matches 7 bases. CDR3 length: 15 amino acids. The V and J ends lost 7 bases and 0 bases, in that order; junction bases with no gene match: 6. Germline V CDR1 and CDR2: SNHLY, FYNNEI. CDR3 sequence reads: CASTGTVASGNTIYF. The DNA of the CDR3 is TGTGCCAGCACCGGGACAGTAGCCTCTGGAAACACCATATATTTT.